This is a list of T cell receptor beta chains from one sample in a study of cytomegalovirus exposure and HLA in healthy donors. Only in-frame clones appear in the TCRdb table, and some are missing; sequencing was by immunoSEQ multiplex PCR. The repertoire holds over 130,000 clones, with 82% as singletons. The sample was PBMCs. The receptor set was obtained from a male donor in good health and CMV-seronegative. CDR3s include the opening cysteine and the closing phenylalanine or tryptophan. Fields, in order: J gene, D gene, clone size, V gene, CDR3 DNA, CDR3 protein. The D gene is left open where the match is weak. Some rows have no size entry. The others give once, few or many, or a class for an expanded clone.

>TRBJ2-7|.|.|TRBV4-3
TGCGCCAGCAGCCCCTTTCGGGGTTCCTACGAGCAGTACTTC
CASSPFRGSYEQYF
>TRBJ2-2|TRBD1|.|TRBV5-1
TGCGCCAGCAGAGTGGGACAGGGGGCAACCGGGGAGCTGTTTTTT
CASRVGQGATGELFF
>TRBJ2-5|.|.|TRBV6-5
TGTGCCAGCAAGGGGTACCCTCGGGAGACCCAGTACTTC
CASKGYPRETQYF
>TRBJ2-3|.|.|TRBV19
TGTGCCAGTAGTATAGGAGGAGGTACAGATACGCAGTATTTT
CASSIGGGTDTQYF
>TRBJ2-5|.|few|TRBV7-2
TGTGCCAGCAGCTTAGTTGGGAGCGAGACCCAGTACTTC
CASSLVGSETQYF
>TRBJ2-1|TRBD2|.|TRBV27
TGTGCCAGCAGTTTTCGCGAGCGGGAGGGGGAGCAGTTCTTC
CASSFREREGEQFF
>TRBJ2-7|TRBD1|.|TRBV5-1
TGCGCCAGCAGCTTGGCCCTGACAGGGGTCTACGAGCAGTACTTC
CASSLALTGVYEQYF
>TRBJ1-1|.|once|TRBV6-6
TGTGCCAGCAGTTTACCAGTGAACACTGAAGCTTTCTTT
CASSLPVNTEAFF
>TRBJ2-7|TRBD2|.|TRBV7-2
TGTGCCAGCAGCTTGGGAGGGACTAGCGGGACCTACGAGCAGTACTTC
CASSLGGTSGTYEQYF
>TRBJ2-6|.|once|TRBV19
TGTGCCACGCGGACTGGGGCCAACGTCCTGACTTTC
CATRTGANVLTF
>TRBJ1-5|.|.|TRBV2
TGTGCCAGCAGTATTTTAGGGAGAGATCAGCCCCAGCATTTT
CASSILGRDQPQHF
>TRBJ2-3|TRBD2|.|TRBV5-1
TGCGCCAGCAGCTTGGGGTACGGCGGGGGTAAGCGTACGCAGTATTTT
CASSLGYGGGKRTQYF
>TRBJ2-7|.|.|TRBV5-5
TGTGCCAGCAGCCCACAGGGTTTGTCCTACGAGCAGTACTTC
CASSPQGLSYEQYF
>TRBJ1-1|.|.|TRBV6-4
TGTGCCAGCAGTGTCCAGATTGGTACTGAAGCTTTCTTT
CASSVQIGTEAFF
>TRBJ1-1|.|.|TRBV27
TGTGCCAGCAGCGTGGGACATCCGAACACTGAAGCTTTCTTT
CASSVGHPNTEAFF
>TRBJ1-4|TRBD1|.|TRBV7-2
TGTGCCAGCAGCCCCGACAGGGATGGTGAAAAACTGTTTTTT
CASSPDRDGEKLFF
>TRBJ1-5|.|.|TRBV27
TGTGCCAGCAGTTTAGGAGGCCAGCCCCAGCATTTT
CASSLGGQPQHF
>TRBJ2-1|.|.|TRBV5-1
TGCGCCAGCAGTATTCTAATAGACAATGAGCAGTTCTTC
CASSILIDNEQFF
>TRBJ1-1|.|.|TRBV6-5
TGTGCCTCATTACTCGGTTTTGAAGCTTTCTTT
CASLLGFEAFF
>TRBJ1-1|.|few|TRBV19
TGTGCCAGTAGTATAGAGGGACACTCTTCCACTGAAGCTTTCTTT
CASSIEGHSSTEAFF
>TRBJ2-3|.|.|TRBV5-1
TGCGCCAGCAGCCAGCCTGTGGTAGCAGACACAGATACGCAGTATTTT
CASSQPVVADTDTQYF
>TRBJ1-1|TRBD1|once|TRBV19
TGTGCCAGTAGTATAGGGGACAGGGGTCGTACTGAAGCTTTCTTT
CASSIGDRGRTEAFF
>TRBJ2-3|TRBD1|.|TRBV7-3
TGTGCCAGCAGCCTAATTGGGACAGGGGGCATAGATACGCAGTATTTT
CASSLIGTGGIDTQYF
>TRBJ2-5|.|.|TRBV5-4
TGTGCCAGCAGCTGGGACCGTGGGGGGGAGACCCAGTACTTC
CASSWDRGGETQYF
>TRBJ2-1|TRBD1|.|TRBV6-1
TGTGCCAGCAGTGAATTGGTAGGGGGCTACGGTGAGCAGTTCTTC
CASSELVGGYGEQFF
>TRBJ2-1|.|.|TRBV30
TGTGCCTGGAGTGAACTTGGTGTCAGGTACAATGAGCAGTTCTTC
CAWSELGVRYNEQFF
>TRBJ2-1|TRBD2|.|TRBV4-3
TGCGCCAGCAGCCAAGTGGTGGCGCTAGCGGGAGATCCGAATGAGCAGTTCTTC
CASSQVVALAGDPNEQFF
>TRBJ2-1|TRBD2|once|TRBV9
TGTGCCAGCAGCGTAGATATGAGGGAGGGAAATGAGCAGTTCTTC
CASSVDMREGNEQFF
>TRBJ1-3|.|.|TRBV19
TGTGCCAGTAGTAAGGGGCCCCCTGGAAACACCATATATTTT
CASSKGPPGNTIYF
>TRBJ2-6|.|.|TRBV11-3
TGTGCCAGCAGCCTTCCGGGACTGCTCTACTCTGGGGCCAACGTCCTGACTTTC
CASSLPGLLYSGANVLTF
>TRBJ2-7|TRBD1|.|TRBV27
TGTGCCAGCGGGGGACAGATCTACGAGCAGTACTTC
CASGGQIYEQYF
>TRBJ1-1|.|.|TRBV18
TGTGCCAGCTCACCAATTTTCGGACTAAACACTGAAGCTTTCTTT
CASSPIFGLNTEAFF
>TRBJ1-2|.|.|TRBV19
TGTGCCAGTAGTACGAATCCGGTTCGAATCGCGAGAGGCTACACCTTC
CASSTNPVRIARGYTF
>TRBJ1-1|.|.|TRBV18
TGTGCCAGCTCACCACGAATTCAGGGAGGTGGAAACACTGAAGCTTTCTTT
CASSPRIQGGGNTEAFF
>TRBJ2-5|.|.|TRBV2
TGTGCCAGCAGTGGAGGGTTGGAGACCCAGTACTTC
CASSGGLETQYF
>TRBJ2-7|TRBD2|few|TRBV6-5
TGTGCCAGCAGTCTCGGACTAGCGGGAGTGGGGGAGCAGTACTTC
CASSLGLAGVGEQYF
>TRBJ1-2|.|.|TRBV2
TGTGCCAGCATTTCAACAGGGAGTAATGGCTACACCTTC
CASISTGSNGYTF
>TRBJ2-7|TRBD2|.|TRBV2
TGTGCCAGCAGTGAGTGGCTAACGGCGGGAGGGGGTTACGAGCAGTACTTC
CASSEWLTAGGGYEQYF
>TRBJ2-5|TRBD2|.|TRBV7-9
TGTGCCAGCAGCCGGACTAGCGGGTTGGAGACCCAGTACTTC
CASSRTSGLETQYF
>TRBJ2-1|.|.|TRBV7-9
TGTGCCAGCAGCTTAGGGACTGTTAATGAGCAGTTCTTC
CASSLGTVNEQFF
>TRBJ2-7|TRBD2|.|TRBV7-9
TGTGCCAGCAGCTTCGGGACTCCCGGACTAGCAGACGGGCAGTACTTC
CASSFGTPGLADGQYF
>TRBJ2-1|TRBD2|.|TRBV6-4
TGTGCCAGCAGTATAGCGGGAGGGCCCTATGAGCAGTTCTTC
CASSIAGGPYEQFF
>TRBJ2-1|.|once|TRBV7-9
TGTGCCAGCAGCTTAGTAGTCCTCAATGAGCAGTTCTTC
CASSLVVLNEQFF
>TRBJ1-5|.|.|TRBV7-9
TGTGCCAGCAGCTTAAATCGGGGGGATAATCAGCCCCAGCATTTT
CASSLNRGDNQPQHF
>TRBJ1-5|.|few|TRBV4-3
TGCGCCAGCAGCCAAGATCCGGCGGGGGACATAGATCAGCCCCAGCATTTT
CASSQDPAGDIDQPQHF
>TRBJ2-1|.|.|TRBV30
TGTGCCTGGGAACAGAGCCATGAGCAGTTCTTC
CAWEQSHEQFF
>TRBJ2-6|TRBD1|.|TRBV10-2
TGCGCCAGCAGGGGGACAGGGACGGGGGCCAACGTCCTGACTTTC
CASRGTGTGANVLTF
>TRBJ2-6|.|.|TRBV4-3
TGCGCCAGCAGCCAAGCCCCTACAGGGACTGGGGCCAACGTCCTGACTTTC
CASSQAPTGTGANVLTF
>TRBJ2-1|TRBD2|.|TRBV27
TGTGCCAGCAGGCCTGCGGGAGGCCCTTACAATGAGCAGTTCTTC
CASRPAGGPYNEQFF
>TRBJ2-2|.|.|TRBV9
TGTGCCAGCAGCCCCTACAGGGGGGGGAACACCGGGGAGCTGTTTTTT
CASSPYRGGNTGELFF
>TRBJ2-1|TRBD2|.|TRBV7-6
TGTGCCAGCAGCCTCACCGGGACTAGCGGGAAGAATGAGCAGTTCTTC
CASSLTGTSGKNEQFF
>TRBJ1-4|.|.|TRBV30
TGTGCCTGGGGAACAGGGCGTGGTAATGAAAAACTGTTTTTT
CAWGTGRGNEKLFF
>TRBJ2-1|.|.|TRBV11-2
TGTGCCAGCAGCTCACGTTCGGGAGACAATGAGCAGTTCTTC
CASSSRSGDNEQFF